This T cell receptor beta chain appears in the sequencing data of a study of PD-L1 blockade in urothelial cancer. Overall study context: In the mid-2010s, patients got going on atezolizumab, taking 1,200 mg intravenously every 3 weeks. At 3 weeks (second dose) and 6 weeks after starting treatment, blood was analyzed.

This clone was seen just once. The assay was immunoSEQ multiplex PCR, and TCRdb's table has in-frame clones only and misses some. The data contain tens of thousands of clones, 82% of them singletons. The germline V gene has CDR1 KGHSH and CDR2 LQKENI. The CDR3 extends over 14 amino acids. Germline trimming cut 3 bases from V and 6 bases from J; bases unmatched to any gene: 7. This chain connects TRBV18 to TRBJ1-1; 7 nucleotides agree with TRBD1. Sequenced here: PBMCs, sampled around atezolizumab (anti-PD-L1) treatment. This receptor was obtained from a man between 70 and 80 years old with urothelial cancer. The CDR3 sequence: CASSPQGDISEAFF. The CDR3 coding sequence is TGTGCCAGCTCACCCCAGGGGGACATTTCTGAAGCTTTCTTT.